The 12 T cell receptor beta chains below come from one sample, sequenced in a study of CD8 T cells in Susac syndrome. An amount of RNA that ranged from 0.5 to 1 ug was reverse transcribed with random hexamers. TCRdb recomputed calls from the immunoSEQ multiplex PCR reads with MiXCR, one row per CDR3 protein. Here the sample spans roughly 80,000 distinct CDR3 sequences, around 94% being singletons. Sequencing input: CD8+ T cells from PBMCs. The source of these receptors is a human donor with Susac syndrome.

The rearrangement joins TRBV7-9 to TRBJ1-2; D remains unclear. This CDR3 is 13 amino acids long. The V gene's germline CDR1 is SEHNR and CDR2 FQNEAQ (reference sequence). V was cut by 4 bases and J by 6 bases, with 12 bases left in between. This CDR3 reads CASSSRKSDGYTF. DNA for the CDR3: TGTGCCAGCAGCTCCCGGAAGTCGGATGGCTACACCTTC.

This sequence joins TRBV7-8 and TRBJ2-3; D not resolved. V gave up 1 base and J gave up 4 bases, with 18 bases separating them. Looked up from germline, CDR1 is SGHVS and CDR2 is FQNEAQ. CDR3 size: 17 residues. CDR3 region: CASSLVVTSTGADTQYF. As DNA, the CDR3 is TGTGCCAGCAGCTTAGTCGTAACTTCGACGGGCGCAGATACGCAGTATTTT. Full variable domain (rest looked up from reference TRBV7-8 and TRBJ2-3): GAGVSQSPRYKVAKRGQDVALRCDPISGHVSLFWYQQALGQGPEFLTYFQNEAQLDKSGLPSDRFFAERPEGSVSTLKIQRTQQEDSAVYLCASSLVVTSTGADTQYFGPGTRLTVL.

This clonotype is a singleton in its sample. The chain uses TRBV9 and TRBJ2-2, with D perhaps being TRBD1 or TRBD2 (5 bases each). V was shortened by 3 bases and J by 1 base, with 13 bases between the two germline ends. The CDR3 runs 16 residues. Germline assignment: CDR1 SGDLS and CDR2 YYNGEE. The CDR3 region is CASSAWGRLNTGELFF. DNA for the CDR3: TGTGCCAGCAGCGCATGGGGACGGCTGAACACCGGGGAGCTGTTTTTT.

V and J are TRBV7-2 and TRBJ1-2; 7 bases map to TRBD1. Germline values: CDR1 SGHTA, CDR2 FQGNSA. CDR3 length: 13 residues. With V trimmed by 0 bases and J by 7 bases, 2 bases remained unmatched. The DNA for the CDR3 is TGTGCCAGCAGCTTAGCGACAGGGTCTGGCTACACCTTC. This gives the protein CASSLATGSGYTF. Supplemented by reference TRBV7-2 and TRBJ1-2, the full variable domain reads GAGVSQSPSNKVTEKGKDVELRCDPISGHTALYWYRQSLGQGLEFLIYFQGNSAPDKSGLPSDRFSAERTGGSVSTLTIQRTQQEDSAVYLCASSLATGSGYTFGSGTRLTVV.

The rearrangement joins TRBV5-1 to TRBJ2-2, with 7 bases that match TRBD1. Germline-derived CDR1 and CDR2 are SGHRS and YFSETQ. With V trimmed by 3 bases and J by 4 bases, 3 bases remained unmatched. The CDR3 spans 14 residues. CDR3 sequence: CASSYDRVTGELFF. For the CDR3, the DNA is TGCGCCAGCAGCTACGACAGGGTCACCGGGGAGCTGTTTTTT. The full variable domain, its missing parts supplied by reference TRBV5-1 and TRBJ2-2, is KAGVTQTPRYLIKTRGQQVTLSCSPISGHRSVSWYQQTPGQGLQFLFEYFSETQRNKGNFPGRFSGRQFSNSRSEMNVSTLELGDSALYLCASSYDRVTGELFFGEGSRLTVL.

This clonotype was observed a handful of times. For the CDR3, the DNA is TGTGCCAGCAGCCCCCAGGGATACGAGCAGTACTTC. Encoded protein: CASSPQGYEQYF. This chain uses TRBV14 with TRBJ2-7; the D gene is possibly TRBD1 (5 bases). The germline V and J ends were trimmed by 4 bases and 4 bases, with 8 bases remaining between them. Germline-derived CDR1 and CDR2 are SGHDN and FVKESK. The CDR3 extends over 12 amino acids. The variable domain in full, with the rest retrieved from reference TRBV14 and TRBJ2-7, is EAGVTQFPSHSVIEKGQTVTLRCDPISGHDNLYWYRRVMGKEIKFLLHFVKESKQDESGMPNNRFLAERTGGTYSTLKVQPAELEDSGVYFCASSPQGYEQYFGPGTRLTVT.

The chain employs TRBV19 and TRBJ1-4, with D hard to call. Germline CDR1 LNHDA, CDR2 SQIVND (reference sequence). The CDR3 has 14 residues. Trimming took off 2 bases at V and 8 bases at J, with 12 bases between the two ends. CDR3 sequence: CASSILRQEEKLFF. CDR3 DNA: TGTGCCAGTAGTATACTCCGTCAGGAAGAAAAACTGTTTTTT.

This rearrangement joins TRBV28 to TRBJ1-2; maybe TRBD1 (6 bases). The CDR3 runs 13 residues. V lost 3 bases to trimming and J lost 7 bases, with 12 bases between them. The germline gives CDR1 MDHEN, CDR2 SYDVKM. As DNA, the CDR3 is TGTGCCAGCAGTTTTCAGGGGTTCGCTGGCTACACCTTC. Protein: CASSFQGFAGYTF.

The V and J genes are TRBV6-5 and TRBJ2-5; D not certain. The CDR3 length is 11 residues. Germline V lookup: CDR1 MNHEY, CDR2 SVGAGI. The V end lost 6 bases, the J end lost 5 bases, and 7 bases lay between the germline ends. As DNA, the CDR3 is TGTGCCAGCAGATTTGGGGAGACCCAGTACTTC. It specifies CASRFGETQYF.

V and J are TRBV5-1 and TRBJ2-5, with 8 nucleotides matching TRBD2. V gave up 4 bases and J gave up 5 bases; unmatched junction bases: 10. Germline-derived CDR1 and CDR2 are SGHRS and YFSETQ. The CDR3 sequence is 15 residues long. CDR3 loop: CASSPFGGGAETQYF. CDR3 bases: TGCGCCAGCAGCCCCTTCGGGGGGGGAGCTGAGACCCAGTACTTC. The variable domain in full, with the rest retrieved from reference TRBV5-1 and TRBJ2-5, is KAGVTQTPRYLIKTRGQQVTLSCSPISGHRSVSWYQQTPGQGLQFLFEYFSETQRNKGNFPGRFSGRQFSNSRSEMNVSTLELGDSALYLCASSPFGGGAETQYFGPGTRLLVL.

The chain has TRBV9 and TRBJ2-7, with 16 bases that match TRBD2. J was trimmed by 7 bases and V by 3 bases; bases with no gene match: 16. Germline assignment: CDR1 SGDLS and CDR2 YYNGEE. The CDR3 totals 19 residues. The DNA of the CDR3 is TGTGCCAGCAGCGCTGCCGGGACTAGCGGGGGGGCTCCAGTCAGAGAGCAGTACTTC. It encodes CASSAAGTSGGAPVREQYF.

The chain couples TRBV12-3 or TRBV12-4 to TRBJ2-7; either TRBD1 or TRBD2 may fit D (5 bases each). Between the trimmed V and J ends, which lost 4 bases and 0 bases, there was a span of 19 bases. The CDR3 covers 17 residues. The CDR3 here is CASSSLPGPRSSYEQYF. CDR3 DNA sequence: TGTGCCAGCAGTTCCCTCCCGGGACCCCGGAGCTCCTACGAGCAGTACTTC.